The rows below give T cell receptor beta chains drawn from one sample of a study of shared clonotypes between healthy human individuals. The assay was immunoSEQ multiplex PCR, and TCRdb's table has in-frame clones only and misses some. This table has more than 150,000 clones, over 50% appearing once. The sequencing sample was made of memory CD4+ T cells sorted from blood. Receptor source: a young man in good health. CDR3s include the opening cysteine and the closing phenylalanine or tryptophan. Each record gives: V gene, J gene, D gene, clone size, CDR3 protein, CDR3 DNA. D genes are given only for firm matches. A clone size is listed for some rows: how often the clone was seen (once, few, many), or a class if it is expanded.

TRBV30,TRBJ2-3,TRBD2,NA,CAWSLLAGSTQYF,TGTGCCTGGAGTCTACTAGCGGGGAGTACGCAGTATTTT
TRBV27,TRBJ2-1,TRBD2,few,CASIHRPGLAGVHNEQFF,TGTGCCAGCATTCACCGCCCGGGACTAGCGGGAGTTCACAATGAGCAGTTCTTC
TRBV7-9,TRBJ2-7,TRBD1,NA,CASSGPGQGYWEQYF,TGTGCCAGCAGCGGTCCGGGACAGGGGTATTGGGAGCAGTACTTC
TRBV28,TRBJ1-2,NA,many,CASSSPQGGYTF,TGTGCCAGCAGTTCCCCCCAGGGTGGCTACACCTTC
TRBV6-1,TRBJ2-6,NA,NA,CASSEGDSGANVLTF,TGTGCCAGCAGTGAAGGGGACTCTGGGGCCAACGTCCTGACTTTC
TRBV20-1,TRBJ2-7,NA,few,CSAKNHEQYF,TGCAGTGCCAAAAACCACGAGCAGTACTTC
TRBV27,TRBJ2-1,NA,NA,CASSTTLAASYNEQFF,TGTGCCAGCAGTACCACTCTTGCGGCCTCCTACAATGAGCAGTTCTTC
TRBV7-9,TRBJ2-7,TRBD1,NA,CASSVRDSSYEQYF,TGTGCCAGCAGCGTCCGGGACAGCTCCTACGAGCAGTACTTC
TRBV5-4,TRBJ2-2,TRBD2,many,CASSLASGRTGELFF,TGTGCCAGCAGCTTGGCTAGCGGGAGAACCGGGGAGCTGTTTTTT
TRBV15,TRBJ2-3,NA,NA,CATSRVGTDTQYF,TGTGCCACCAGCAGAGTGGGGACAGATACGCAGTATTTT
TRBV4-2,TRBJ2-5,NA,NA,CASSLGPVETQYF,TGTGCCAGCAGCCTCGGCCCGGTCGAGACCCAGTACTTC
TRBV7-3,TRBJ2-3,NA,NA,CASSPGTSTDTQYF,TGTGCCAGCAGCCCCGGGACAAGCACAGATACGCAGTATTTT
TRBV10-3,TRBJ2-7,TRBD2,NA,CAIRGGGRDSYEQYF,TGTGCCATCAGGGGGGGAGGGAGAGACTCCTACGAGCAGTACTTC
TRBV5-4,TRBJ2-1,TRBD2,NA,CASTVLAGGPYNEQFF,TGTGCCAGCACCGTGCTAGCGGGAGGGCCATACAATGAGCAGTTCTTC
TRBV6-1,TRBJ2-5,NA,NA,CASSENLGFPETQYF,TGTGCCAGCAGTGAAAACTTGGGTTTCCCAGAGACCCAGTACTTC
TRBV5-1,TRBJ2-5,NA,NA,CASSVSGSPGETQYF,TGCGCCAGCAGCGTGAGCGGGTCCCCGGGAGAGACCCAGTACTTC
TRBV5-1,TRBJ1-5,NA,NA,CASSLDPGGNQPQHF,TGCGCCAGCAGCTTGGACCCTGGGGGCAATCAGCCCCAGCATTTT
TRBV5-4,TRBJ2-7,NA,NA,CASSGGQPSYEQYF,TGTGCCAGCAGCGGCGGACAGCCCTCCTACGAGCAGTACTTC
TRBV25-1,TRBJ2-5,NA,NA,CASSEVEGQQETQYF,TGTGCCAGCAGTGAAGTAGAGGGTCAACAAGAGACCCAGTACTTC
TRBV5-5,TRBJ1-4,NA,NA,CASSPQHGVGTTNEKLFF,TGTGCCAGCAGCCCTCAGCACGGGGTTGGAACAACTAATGAAAAACTGTTTTTT
TRBV25-1,TRBJ2-1,TRBD2,few,CASSAGDYNEQFF,TGTGCCAGCAGCGCGGGAGATTACAATGAGCAGTTCTTC
TRBV19,TRBJ2-5,TRBD2,few,CASTLTSGSQETQYF,TGTGCCAGTACTTTGACTAGCGGGTCCCAAGAGACCCAGTACTTC
TRBV28,TRBJ2-6,TRBD1,NA,CASSATGAASGANVLTF,TGTGCCAGCAGTGCGACAGGGGCTGCCTCTGGGGCCAACGTCCTGACTTTC
TRBV29-1,TRBJ2-1,TRBD2,few,CSLKGLAGGDEQFF,TGCAGCCTCAAGGGACTAGCGGGGGGAGATGAGCAGTTCTTC
TRBV6-6,TRBJ2-7,TRBD1,NA,CATSGTGGWDYEQYF,TGTGCCACCTCCGGGACAGGGGGCTGGGATTACGAGCAGTACTTC
TRBV9,TRBJ2-5,NA,NA,CASSVDSRPVLGETQYF,TGTGCCAGCAGCGTAGATTCAAGACCCGTCCTAGGAGAGACCCAGTACTTC
TRBV9,TRBJ1-3,NA,few,CASSVAGQNTIYF,TGTGCCAGCAGCGTAGCCGGACAGAACACCATATATTTT
TRBV6-1,TRBJ1-2,NA,many,CASSESGGYTF,TGTGCCAGCAGTGAATCGGGTGGCTACACCTTC
TRBV6-5,TRBJ2-7,NA,NA,CASSLRGLSYEQYF,TGTGCCAGCAGCCTCCGAGGGTTGTCCTACGAGCAGTACTTC
TRBV11-1,TRBJ1-2,NA,NA,CASSPWRINYGYTF,TGTGCCAGCAGCCCGTGGAGGATTAACTATGGCTACACCTTC
TRBV7-8,TRBJ2-3,NA,few,CASSPTSTSTDTQYF,TGTGCCAGCAGCCCGACTAGTACTAGCACAGATACGCAGTATTTT
TRBV11-2,TRBJ2-5,TRBD1,NA,CASSIGQGEETQYF,TGTGCCAGCAGCATAGGACAGGGCGAAGAGACCCAGTACTTC
TRBV5-1,TRBJ2-5,NA,few,CASSLLQETQYF,TGCGCCAGCAGCTTACTACAAGAGACCCAGTACTTC
TRBV6-6,TRBJ1-3,NA,NA,CASSLGGEGNTIYF,TGTGCCAGCAGCTTGGGGGGGGAAGGAAACACCATATATTTT
TRBV27,TRBJ2-5,NA,NA,CASSLMKGGIQETQYF,TGTGCCAGCAGTTTAATGAAGGGGGGTATTCAAGAGACCCAGTACTTC
TRBV10-3,TRBJ1-3,NA,NA,CAISEGITNTIYF,TGTGCCATCAGTGAAGGCATAACAAACACCATATATTTT
TRBV11-2,TRBJ2-7,NA,NA,CASSLGAGQTYEQYF,TGTGCCAGCAGCTTGGGGGCGGGACAGACCTACGAGCAGTACTTC
TRBV13,TRBJ2-1,TRBD1,NA,CASSFNGQGSNEQFF,TGTGCCAGCAGCTTTAATGGACAGGGATCGAATGAGCAGTTCTTC
TRBV25-1,TRBJ2-2,NA,few,CASSEWGGPTGELFF,TGTGCCAGCAGTGAATGGGGTGGACCCACCGGGGAGCTGTTTTTT
TRBV7-9,TRBJ2-7,TRBD1,NA,CASSSDRGGSYEQYF,TGTGCCAGCAGCTCCGACAGGGGCGGATCCTACGAGCAGTACTTC
TRBV28,TRBJ1-4,TRBD1,NA,CASSPQGAGGEKLFF,TGTGCCAGCAGCCCACAGGGGGCGGGTGGTGAAAAACTGTTTTTT